The present T cell receptor (beta chain) was sequenced within a study of cytomegalovirus exposure and HLA in healthy donors. General study findings and limits: Sequences of the TCR beta chain were said to predict the HLA-A and HLA-B alleles of most subjects accurately. Among the sequence variants, a highly shared cluster was likely an artifact of sequencing. Researchers reported in a later analysis that common viral pathogens appeared linked to several top clusters.

Germline V gene data show CDR1 as SGHKS and CDR2 as YYEKEE (reference sequence). This CDR3 has 14 residues. V lost 4 bases and J 4 bases, leaving 14 bases between the germline ends. As for this clone: Its cognate antigen is unknown.

Healthy bone marrow donors made up the cohort. Primers: 60 Vbeta forward and 13 Jbeta reverse. Profiled with immunoSEQ multiplex PCR; TCRdb holds only in-frame clones, not every one. The sample consists of roughly 150,000 clones, around 84% of them appearing once. The chain couples TRBV5-5 to TRBJ2-5; D not resolved. The TCR comes from a woman aged 18-29 years in good health and CMV-seronegative. The sample was PBMCs. CDR3 nucleotides: TGTGCCAGCAGCCGAGCCCCCTTCGGAGAGACCCAGTACTTC. Its protein is CASSRAPFGETQYF.